What follows describes a single T cell receptor (beta chain). Its antigen remains unknown. Here immunoSEQ multiplex PCR was the method, and the copy in TCRdb shows in-frame clones only, minus some. The sample shows tens of thousands of clones, approximately 90% of them seen only once. The data were obtained in a study of T cells in localized non-small cell lung cancer. Study-wide results and caveats: Exceeding tumor, uninvolved adjacent lung had the highest T cell clonality. Tumor samples were not multi-region, leaving intratumor heterogeneity unexcluded. Increased T cell density in blood showed an association with longer overall survival. In adjacent lung appeared a median roughly 56 of the top 100 tumor clones.

CDR1 is SGHNT and CDR2 is YYREEE in the germline V gene (reference sequence). The CDR3 extends over 16 amino acids. V dropped 4 bases and J dropped 2; count of bases not matched to a gene: 3. Sequenced here: peripheral blood, sampled before any cancer treatment. The TCR comes from a male donor aged 60 or over with stage III lung adenocarcinoma. The rearrangement links TRBV5-4 to TRBJ2-1, with 13 bases that match TRBD2. In DNA, the CDR3 is TGTGCCAGCAGCCCGGGACTAGCGGGGACCTACAATGAGCAGTTCTTC. Protein sequence: CASSPGLAGTYNEQFF.